Shown below are 26 T cell receptor beta chains from a single sample sequenced in a study of shared clonotypes between healthy human individuals. The table came from immunoSEQ multiplex PCR; TCRdb's copy has only in-frame clones and leaves some out. The data hold around 1,100,000 clones, with approximately 77% observed a single time. Specimen: memory CD4+ T cells from PBMCs. Specified subset: CD45RA-negative fraction. The receptors derive from a man between 18 and 35 years old in good health. Some clones in this sample may be carry-over from other donors' samples.

This clone was seen a few times. At the DNA level, this CDR3 is encoded by other sequences in the same sample as well. The chain links TRBV5-1 to TRBJ1-2; no clear D. V dropped 0 bases and J dropped 4 bases, with 4 bases sitting between them. Germline CDR1 is SGHRS and CDR2 is YFSETQ. This CDR3 is built from 12 residues. The CDR3 coding sequence is TGCGCCAGCAGCTTGGCCGGCTATGGCTACACCTTC. Amino acid sequence: CASSLAGYGYTF. Looking up the rest from reference TRBV5-1 and TRBJ1-2 gives the full variable domain: KAGVTQTPRYLIKTRGQQVTLSCSPISGHRSVSWYQQTPGQGLQFLFEYFSETQRNKGNFPGRFSGRQFSNSRSEMNVSTLELGDSALYLCASSLAGYGYTFGSGTRLTVV.

The V and J genes are TRBV7-9 and TRBJ1-5; possibly TRBD1 for D (6 bases). Trimming took 5 bases from V and 7 from J, leaving 15 bases between them. Per germline, CDR1 SEHNR and CDR2 FQNEAQ (reference sequence). The CDR3 sequence is 14 residues long. CDR3: CASSRMGANQPQHF. The CDR3 DNA is TGTGCCAGCAGCCGTATGGGGGCCAACCAGCCCCAGCATTTT.

CDR3 sequence reads: CASSERMSEQYF. The DNA of the CDR3 is TGTGCCAGCAGTGAAAGGATGAGCGAGCAGTACTTC. The chain has TRBV6-1 and TRBJ2-7; D ambiguous. Trimming took 2 bases from V and 6 from J, leaving 8 bases between them. The CDR3 runs 12 residues. CDR1 and CDR2 (germline): MNHNS, SASEGT.

The rearrangement links TRBV27 to TRBJ2-1; D is unclear. CDR3 size: 15 residues. Deletions cut 5 bases from V and 0 bases from J, with 11 bases between. Germline CDR1 MNHEY, CDR2 SMNVEV (reference sequence). The CDR3 region has the DNA TGTGCCAGCAGTCGCTCCTTTGGCTCCTACAATGAGCAGTTCTTC. It yields the protein CASSRSFGSYNEQFF.

The chain recombines TRBV6-7 with TRBJ2-7; 9 bases are a match to TRBD2. TRBV6-7 is an open reading frame, and its role is uncertain. This CDR3 has 17 amino acids. V shed 6 bases and J 7 bases; nucleotides not matched to a gene: 19. The CDR3 here is CASSRLASGTGRREQYF. For the CDR3, the DNA is TGTGCCAGCAGCCGATTGGCTAGCGGGACTGGGAGACGGGAGCAGTACTTC.

The rearrangement uses TRBV29-1 and TRBJ1-1; TRBD1 might be the D (5 bases). With 0 bases removed from V and 4 bases from J, the gap between germline ends came to 12 bases. CDR1 SQVTM and CDR2 ANQGSEA come from the germline V gene. The CDR3 is made up of 14 amino acids. CDR3 sequence: CSVEDPSGGTEAFF. DNA of the CDR3: TGCAGCGTTGAAGATCCGTCCGGGGGCACTGAAGCTTTCTTT. Filled out from reference TRBV29-1 and TRBJ1-1, the complete variable domain reads SAVISQKPSRDICQRGTSLTIQCQVDSQVTMMFWYRQQPGQSLTLIATANQGSEATYESGFVIDKFPISRPNLTFSTLTVSNMSPEDSSIYLCSVEDPSGGTEAFFGQGTRLTVV.

This rearrangement joins TRBV7-9 to TRBJ2-5; D possibly uses TRBD1 or TRBD2 (5 bases each). Germline V gene lookup returns CDR1 SEHNR and CDR2 FQNEAQ (reference sequence). This CDR3 spans 18 amino acids. The V and J ends lost 5 bases and 1 base respectively, with 23 bases between them. CDR3 sequence (DNA): TGTGCCAGCAGCCAACGCCTACGCCCGGGACGCAGCCAAGAGACCCAGTACTTC. This codes for CASSQRLRPGRSQETQYF. Based on the CDR3 plus reference TRBV7-9 and TRBJ2-5, the full variable domain is DTGVSQNPRHKITKRGQNVTFRCDPISEHNRLYWYRQTLGQGPEFLTYFQNEAQLEKSRLLSDRFSAERPKGSFSTLEIQRTEQGDSAMYLCASSQRLRPGRSQETQYFGPGTRLLVL.

This CDR3 reads CASSEAVGGPGSSYNEQFF. Written as DNA, the CDR3 is TGTGCCAGCAGTGAAGCGGTGGGAGGGCCTGGAAGCTCCTACAATGAGCAGTTCTTC. J is TRBJ2-1 and V is TRBV6-1; TRBD2 matches at 7 bases. This CDR3 has 19 residues. Trimming at V came to 0 bases and at J to 0 bases, leaving 11 bases not matched to a gene. Germline CDR1 reads MNHNS; CDR2 reads SASEGT.

This chain uses TRBV7-2 with TRBJ2-3, with D possibly TRBD1 on 6 matching bases. V was clipped by 2 bases and J by 9 bases, with 15 bases between them. The CDR3 has 14 amino acids. CDR1 is SGHTA, CDR2 FQGNSA, per germline. CDR3 region: CASSLLGPGATQYF. The CDR3, as DNA: TGTGCCAGCAGCTTATTAGGTCCAGGGGCCACGCAGTATTTT.

The V and J genes are TRBV10-3 and TRBJ2-3; TRBD2 might be the D (6 bases). The V end was cut by 6 bases, the J end by 0 bases, with 16 bases between. Germline-derived CDR1 and CDR2 are ENHRY and SYGVKD. The length of the CDR3 is 16 residues. The CDR3 is CAIRPNSGLSTDTQYF. The CDR3 bases are TGTGCCATCAGACCAAATAGCGGCCTAAGCACAGATACGCAGTATTTT.

The J gene is TRBJ1-4, the V gene TRBV9; TRBD1 might be the D (5 bases). Germline CDR1 SGDLS, CDR2 YYNGEE. The CDR3 has 16 amino acids. V shed 4 bases and J shed 6 bases, with 19 bases lying between them. In DNA, the CDR3 is TGTGCCAGCAGCCTACGCGCCGGGACGGTGGATGAAAAACTGTTTTTT. This gives the protein CASSLRAGTVDEKLFF.

The genes are TRBV11-2 and TRBJ2-2, with TRBD2 identical over 9 bases. The V gene's germline CDR1 is SGHAT and CDR2 FQNNGV. The CDR3 runs 15 residues. J lost 1 base, V lost 6 bases, and 3 bases had no gene match. CDR3 DNA sequence: TGTGCCAGCAGGGGGACTAGCAGGAACACCGGGGAGCTGTTTTTT. Protein sequence: CASRGTSRNTGELFF.

This chain joins TRBV5-4 and TRBJ1-2, with 9 bases identical to TRBD1. The V gene's germline CDR1 is SGHNT and CDR2 YYREEE (reference sequence). With 4 bases clipped from V and 8 bases from J, the junction kept 18 bases outside the gene matches. CDR3 length: 17 residues. CDR3 protein: CASSPGLNRGRSPGYTF. The CDR3 DNA sequence: TGTGCCAGCAGCCCTGGGTTAAACAGGGGGCGTTCTCCCGGCTACACCTTC.

CDR3 DNA sequence: TGTGCCTGGAGTGGGACTAGCGTCCGCGCGAACACCGGGGAGCTGTTTTTT. Its translation: CAWSGTSVRANTGELFF. The chain links TRBV30 to TRBJ2-2; 9 bases agree with TRBD2. The CDR3 contains 17 residues. J was trimmed by 0 bases and V by 1 base; bases with no gene match: 6. The V gene's germline CDR1 is GTSNPN and CDR2 SVGIG (reference sequence). The variable domain in full, completed from reference TRBV30 and TRBJ2-2, reads SQTIHQWPATLVQPVGSPLSLECTVEGTSNPNLYWYRQAAGRGLQLLFYSVGIGQISSEVPQNLSASRPQDRQFILSSKKLLLSDSGFYLCAWSGTSVRANTGELFFGEGSRLTVL.

This sequence joins TRBV28 and TRBJ1-2, with D possibly being TRBD1 (6 bases). CDR3 size: 14 residues. V was trimmed by 2 bases and J by 8 bases, leaving 15 bases between them. CDR1 is MDHEN, CDR2 SYDVKM, per germline. CDR3 loop: CASSLPDRPGGYTF. The CDR3 DNA reads as TGTGCCAGCAGTTTACCCGACAGGCCGGGGGGCTACACCTTC.

The rearrangement joins TRBV29-1 to TRBJ2-7; TRBD2 matches at 7 bases. The DNA end favors TRBJ2-1, so the J call may be wrong. This CDR3 spans 17 amino acids. Germline CDR1 and CDR2: SQVTM and ANQGSEA. CDR3 in DNA: TGCAGCGTTGTCGATCCTTACACGCCGGGAGGCCCGAATGAGCAGTTCTTC. The encoded protein is CSVVDPYTPGGPNEQFF.

In DNA, the CDR3 is TGTGCCACTACGGGGCCGTGGGCCACTGAAGCTTTCTTT. This translates into CATTGPWATEAFF. V usage is TRBV19 and J usage is TRBJ1-1, with D possibly TRBD1 on 5 matching bases. Germline V gene sequence: CDR1 LNHDA, CDR2 SQIVND (reference sequence). Trimming removed 10 bases from V and 4 bases from J, with 16 bases in between. This CDR3 has 13 residues.

The chain joins TRBV7-9 to TRBJ1-3; possibly TRBD1 for D (5 bases). The germline CDR1 and CDR2 sequences are SEHNR and FQNEAQ (reference sequence). The CDR3 spans 15 residues. V lost 5 bases and J 3 bases, leaving 14 bases between the germline ends. CDR3 nucleotides: TGTGCCAGCAGCACCGGGACTTTTTTTGGAAACACCATATATTTT. It is translated as CASSTGTFFGNTIYF.

The V gene is TRBV6-5, the J gene TRBJ2-2; D is perhaps TRBD1 (5 bases). The CDR3 is 11 residues long. Germline CDR1 is MNHEY and CDR2 is SVGAGI. Trimming removed 6 bases from V and 11 bases from J, with 10 bases in between. The CDR3 region has the DNA TGTGCCAGCAGCTATGGGGCCGAGCTGTTTTTT. This codes for CASSYGAELFF.

The sample holds one count of this clone. V gene TRBV28 combines with J gene TRBJ2-7; D possibly uses TRBD1 or TRBD2 (6 bases each). Trimming stripped 6 bases from V and 4 bases from J, with 19 bases between. This CDR3 comprises 15 residues. Per germline, CDR1 MDHEN and CDR2 SYDVKM. The CDR3 is CASSRLGGLGYEQYF. CDR3 DNA sequence: TGTGCCAGCAGCCGTTTAGGGGGACTCGGATACGAGCAGTACTTC. Full variable domain (remainder filled in from reference TRBV28 and TRBJ2-7): DVKVTQSSRYLVKRTGEKVFLECVQDMDHENMFWYRQDPGLGLRLIYFSYDVKMKEKGDIPEGYSVSREKKERFSLILESASTNQTSMYLCASSRLGGLGYEQYFGPGTRLTVT.

The genes are TRBV28 and TRBJ1-2; D gene uncertain. CDR3 size: 16 residues. V was trimmed by 3 bases and J by 2 bases, leaving 16 bases between them. Germline CDR1 is MDHEN and CDR2 is SYDVKM. The CDR3 reads CASSFGGGNQNYGYTF. CDR3 DNA sequence: TGTGCCAGCAGTTTCGGCGGCGGTAATCAAAACTATGGCTACACCTTC.

Concerning this clone itself: Distinct nucleotide sequences in the sample also encode this CDR3. The chain links TRBV5-1 to TRBJ2-7; 8 bases line up with TRBD2. The junction had 2 bases not matched to a gene; V was cut back by 0 bases and J by 3 bases. This CDR3 contains 14 residues. Looked up from germline, CDR1 is SGHRS and CDR2 is YFSETQ. The CDR3 sequence: CASSLASGSYEQYF. CDR3 in DNA: TGCGCCAGCAGCTTGGCCAGCGGGAGCTACGAGCAGTACTTC.

This clone was recorded once. This rearrangement joins TRBV29-1 to TRBJ1-1, with 7 bases fitting TRBD1. CDR1 and CDR2 from the germline V gene are SQVTM and ANQGSEA. Trimming took 4 bases from V and 2 from J; bases not matched to a gene: 16. The CDR3 runs to 17 residues. This CDR3 is CSVAPRGQGESNTEAFF. In DNA form, the CDR3 reads TGCAGCGTTGCGCCACGGGGGCAGGGGGAGTCAAACACTGAAGCTTTCTTT.

The chain has TRBV5-4 and TRBJ2-5; D call uncertain. Germline values: CDR1 SGHNT, CDR2 YYREEE (reference sequence). The V gene lost 3 bases and the J gene lost 1 base, with 10 bases spanning the gap. The length of the CDR3 is 14 residues. CDR3 coding DNA: TGTGCCAGCAGCTCGGCTGTGTCCCAAGAGACCCAGTACTTC. Translating gives CASSSAVSQETQYF. The full variable domain, rest sourced from reference TRBV5-4 and TRBJ2-5, is ETGVTQSPTHLIKTRGQQVTLRCSSQSGHNTVSWYQQALGQGPQFIFQYYREEENGRGNFPPRFSGLQFPNYSSELNVNALELDDSALYLCASSSAVSQETQYFGPGTRLLVL.

The chain has TRBV21-1 and TRBJ2-7; the D call TRBD2 from the table was never checked on the DNA. TRBV21-1 is flagged as a pseudogene. The CDR3 spans 17 residues. In DNA form, the CDR3 reads TGTGCCAGCCGCCTATCCGGAACTAGCGGGTTATCCTACGAGCAGTACTTC. Protein: CASRLSGTSGLSYEQYF.

There are a few counts of this clone. The chain links TRBV6-5 to TRBJ1-3; D is unclear. CDR1 MNHEY and CDR2 SVGAGI come from the germline V gene. The CDR3 consists of 15 residues. Between the trimmed V and J ends, which lost 6 bases and 4 bases, there was a span of 16 bases. The CDR3 DNA reads as TGTGCCAGCAGGCCCAACTGGTCTTTAGGAAACACCATATATTTT. Protein sequence: CASRPNWSLGNTIYF.